This is a list of T cell receptor beta chains from one sample in a study of regulatory T cells in long-lasting Graves disease. A single record per CDR3 protein comes from TCRdb applying MiXCR to the multiplex PCR reads. The sample lists around 480,000 distinct CDR3 sequences, 15% to 20% seen once, with less than 15% in the top ten. This sample also belongs to another study, concerning T cells in Graves' hyperthyroidism and ophthalmopathy.

The material sequenced was peripheral blood mononuclear cells (PBMCs), taken at new diagnosis, from a patient treated with antithyroid drugs. Receptor source: a man aged 40-49 years with Graves disease. CDR3s include the opening cysteine and the closing phenylalanine or tryptophan. D genes are given only for firm matches. Clone size is stated in some rows and not others, as once, few, many or a class when expanded.

>.|few|TRBV20-1|TRBJ2-7
TGCAGTGCTAGAGGGCTGGGCGGCTTCTCCTACGAGCAGTACTTC
CSARGLGGFSYEQYF
>TRBD1|few|TRBV19|TRBJ1-1
TGTGCCAGTAGTATACAGGGGGCTCTGAACACTGAAGCTTTCTTT
CASSIQGALNTEAFF
>.|many|TRBV11-2|TRBJ2-2
TGTGCCAGCAGCATAATCAACACCGGGGAGCTGTTTTTT
CASSIINTGELFF
>TRBD1|few|TRBV12-3/TRBV12-4|TRBJ2-7
TGTGCCAGCAGTACCGGGACAGGGAAATACGAGCAGTACTTC
CASSTGTGKYEQYF
>.|many|TRBV7-8|TRBJ2-3
TGTGCCAGCAGCGACCTGAGAACAGATACGCAGTATTTT
CASSDLRTDTQYF
>TRBD2|.|TRBV10-3|TRBJ2-2
TGTGCCAATAGCGGGACTACCGGGGAGCTGTTTTTT
CANSGTTGELFF
>TRBD2|.|TRBV3-1|TRBJ2-5
TGTGCCAGCAGCAAGACTAGCGGAGTACAAGAGACCCAGTACTTC
CASSKTSGVQETQYF
>.|many|TRBV12-3/TRBV12-4|TRBJ1-6
TGTGCCAGCAGTTTAAAGGGGACCTATAATTCACCCCTCCACTTT
CASSLKGTYNSPLHF
>TRBD1|few|TRBV6-5|TRBJ2-1
TGTGCCAGCAGTTACGGCAGGGGGCTGGTTAATGAGCAGTTCTTC
CASSYGRGLVNEQFF
>TRBD2|few|TRBV5-4|TRBJ2-7
TGTGCCAGCAGCTTGGGGAGTCTAAGCGGGAGCTACGAGCAGTACTTC
CASSLGSLSGSYEQYF
>TRBD1|many|TRBV7-3|TRBJ1-1
TGTGCCAGCAGCTTATGGAAACCCCTCACGCTCCCGGGACAGGGGGGCACTGAAGCTTTCTTT
CASSLWKPLTLPGQGGTEAFF
>.|.|TRBV19|TRBJ1-5
TGTGCCAGTTGCCAACTTGGCAATCAGCCCCAGCATTTT
CASCQLGNQPQHF
>.|.|TRBV27|TRBJ2-2
TGTGCCAGCAGTTCGGGACCGCACGGCACCGGGGAGCTGTTTTTT
CASSSGPHGTGELFF
>.|many|TRBV7-9|TRBJ2-1
TGTGCCAGCAGCCCCCCAGGGCGATTCTACAATGAGCAGTTCTTC
CASSPPGRFYNEQFF
>TRBD1|many|TRBV11-3|TRBJ2-7
TGTGCCAGCAGCTCCCTGGGACAGAGCTCCTACGAGCAGTACTTC
CASSSLGQSSYEQYF